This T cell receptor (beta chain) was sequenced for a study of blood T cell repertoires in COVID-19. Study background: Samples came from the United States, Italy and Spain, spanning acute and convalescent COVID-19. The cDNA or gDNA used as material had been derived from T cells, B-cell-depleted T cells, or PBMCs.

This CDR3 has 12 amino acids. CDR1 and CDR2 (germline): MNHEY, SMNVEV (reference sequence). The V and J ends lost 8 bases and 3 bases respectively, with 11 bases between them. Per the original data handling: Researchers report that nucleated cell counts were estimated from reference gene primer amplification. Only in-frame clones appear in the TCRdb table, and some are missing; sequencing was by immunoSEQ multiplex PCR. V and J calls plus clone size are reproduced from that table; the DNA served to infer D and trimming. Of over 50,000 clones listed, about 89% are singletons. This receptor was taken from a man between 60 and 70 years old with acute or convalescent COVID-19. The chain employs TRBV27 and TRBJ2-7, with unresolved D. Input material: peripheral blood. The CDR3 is CASARSRYEQYF. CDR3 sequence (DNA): TGTGCCAGCGCAAGAAGCCGCTACGAGCAGTACTTC.